These T cell receptor beta chains were read from a single sample in a study of identical twins. TCRdb processed the 5' RACE reads anew with MiXCR; each CDR3 protein has one entry. This sample has 1.5 million to 2 million distinct CDR3 sequences; under 35% occur once, and the top ten carry about 0.27%. Material for sequencing was cord blood. Source of these receptors: a newborn girl in good health. The conserved cysteine and the conserved F or W are not part of the CDR3 here. The order of the fields is clone size, J gene, V gene, CDR3 protein. Clone size is given for some rows only: seen once, a few or many times, or a class if the clone is expanded.

. TRBJ2-2 TRBV5-5 VSSKWTGVTGELF
once TRBJ1-1 TRBV6-6 ASSLTGAVGHTEAF
. . TRBV18 ASSSGGTLTGHEQY
. TRBJ1-1 TRBV5-5 ASSTWTGGTGAF
few TRBJ2-5 TRBV6-1 ASSVDTQETQY
. . TRBV5-1 ASSFLSPGLLYEQY
many TRBJ2-1 TRBV12-3/TRBV12-4 ASSLGGFYNEQF
. TRBJ2-1 TRBV10-3 AILVRRGGYEQF
. TRBJ2-7 TRBV28 ALGAGIYEQY
once TRBJ2-2 TRBV3-1 ASSQAGTGITGELF
. TRBJ2-6 TRBV20-1 SAFVGTAYSGANVLT
few TRBJ1-6 TRBV4-2 ASSQDKSIGNSPLH
few TRBJ2-1 TRBV25-1 ASSDWTSGSWRWNEQF
. . TRBV10-3 AISEISSFSNEQY
. . TRBV19 ASSFPGTSSYNEQY
. TRBJ2-5 TRBV4-2 ASNFRTGVEEYQETQY
few TRBJ1-2 TRBV12-3/TRBV12-4 ASRLTGGAGYT
. TRBJ2-1 TRBV3-1 ASSQEGIGLAYGLDQETQF
few TRBJ1-2 TRBV2 ASSPGARGYGYT
. TRBJ1-2 TRBV7-9 ASSLPRGMGGYT
few TRBJ1-1 TRBV29-1 SVGPSFRTGGFLGTEAF
once TRBJ2-7 TRBV7-8 ASSLRLSPYEQY
many TRBJ1-2 TRBV12-3/TRBV12-4 ASSLGALYGYT
many TRBJ2-1 TRBV5-1 ASSPPGLNNEQF
. TRBJ2-3 TRBV28 ASRHGRVHSTDTQY
few TRBJ1-2 TRBV7-2 ASSFTGGDYGYT
few TRBJ2-5 TRBV7-8 ASSFLEAQETQY
. TRBJ2-2 TRBV5-1 ASSFGSNRGSNTGELF
many TRBJ2-3 TRBV4-2 ASSQDLPATQY
few TRBJ2-3 TRBV25-1 ASSDPLTDTQY
few TRBJ2-3 TRBV7-2 ASSLVVSGGPSTDTQY
. . TRBV5-1 ASSLASPYNEQY
. TRBJ2-7 TRBV10-3 AIKGQGGYEQY
few TRBJ2-3 TRBV30 AWSAFRASTDTQY
few TRBJ2-5 TRBV5-5 ATSLQGFYKQY
. TRBJ2-3 TRBV5-1 ASSPYDTFTDTQY
. TRBJ2-7 TRBV29-1 SVGLTYEQY
few TRBJ2-3 TRBV4-2 ASSQSSGGSTDTQY
few TRBJ2-5 TRBV2 ASSEWGHSGGAETQY
. TRBJ2-7 TRBV10-3 AISDALSYEQY
few TRBJ2-3 TRBV21-1 ASSNLTGGACSSSGDTQY
. TRBJ2-5 TRBV4-2 ASSRSSGGVNEQY
few TRBJ2-5 TRBV2 ASSEWGASMETQY
. TRBJ2-7 TRBV7-8 ASSLQKGGHEQY
many TRBJ2-3 TRBV4-2 ASSPGGVTDTQY
many TRBJ2-7 TRBV28 ASNRGSYEQY
. . TRBV4-2 ASSQLRHPSGYGETQY
many TRBJ2-7 TRBV29-1 SVERTSGAYEQY
few TRBJ2-5 TRBV7-6 ASSGWPRGWETQY
. TRBJ2-7 TRBV27 ASSFRLAGGGEQY
. TRBJ2-1 TRBV25-1 ASSEGGSQNEQF
once TRBJ1-2 TRBV7-2 ASTHMLGQYGCT
. TRBJ2-1 TRBV28 ASSSGPSVIEQF
. TRBJ1-1 TRBV25-1 ASSDDRGRYTEAF
few TRBJ1-1 TRBV14 ASRETGYTEAF